The 7 T cell receptor beta chains below were found in one sample sequenced in a study of early stage breast cancer tumors. Assay used: immunoSEQ multiplex PCR; TCRdb lists only in-frame clones, some missing. The sample has about 19,000 clones; about 83% are singletons. Specimen: blood. The receptors originated from a person aged 70 to 79 with breast cancer.

The J gene is TRBJ2-2, the V gene TRBV13; D is unresolved. Per the germline V gene, CDR1 is PRHDT and CDR2 is FYEKMQ (reference sequence). Trimming cost V 5 bases and J 0 bases, with 13 bases left between them. The CDR3 length is 16 residues. CDR3 in amino acids: CASSTVTRPNTGELFF. The CDR3 DNA is TGTGCCAGCAGCACAGTGACGCGTCCGAACACCGGGGAGCTGTTTTTT. Drawing the rest from reference TRBV13 and TRBJ2-2, the complete variable domain is AAGVIQSPRHLIKEKRETATLKCYPIPRHDTVYWYQQGPGQDPQFLISFYEKMQSDKGSIPDRFSAQQFSDYHSELNMSSLELGDSALYFCASSTVTRPNTGELFFGEGSRLTVL.

The V and J genes are TRBV18 and TRBJ1-2; no definite D call. The CDR3 has 12 amino acids. Deletions cut 3 bases from V and 7 bases from J, with 9 bases between. Looked up from germline, CDR1 is KGHSH and CDR2 is LQKENI. The chain's CDR3 is CASSPDLAGYTF. CDR3 in DNA: TGTGCCAGCTCACCCGACCTAGCTGGCTACACCTTC.

This chain connects TRBV5-5 to TRBJ1-3; D gene ambiguous. The V gene's germline CDR1 is SGHKS and CDR2 YYEKEE (reference sequence). This CDR3 region has 14 residues. V was pared by 3 bases and J by 3 bases, with 10 bases between. CDR3 protein: CASSWRAVGNTIYF. Written as DNA, the CDR3 is TGTGCCAGCAGCTGGAGGGCAGTTGGAAACACCATATATTTT.

The chain links TRBV9 to TRBJ2-3, with 7 bases that match TRBD2. The germline gives CDR1 SGDLS, CDR2 YYNGEE. The V segment lost 7 bases and the J segment 5 bases; nucleotides outside the gene matches: 22. The length of the CDR3 is 18 residues. CDR3 DNA: TGTGCCAGCGCCGGAAGTTTCCCCCGGGGGGACCGTTTAGATACGCAGTATTTT. This translates into CASAGSFPRGDRLDTQYF.

The sample holds a few counts of this clone. This chain joins TRBV27 and TRBJ2-7; 9 bases are a match to TRBD2. CDR3 length: 15 residues. Germline V gives CDR1 MNHEY, CDR2 SMNVEV (reference sequence). The V and J ends lost 5 bases and 2 bases, in that order; junction bases with no gene match: 7. The CDR3 reads CASSSSGGPTYEQYF. For the CDR3, the DNA is TGTGCCAGCAGTAGTAGCGGGGGACCTACCTACGAGCAGTACTTC.

J is TRBJ1-5 and V is TRBV5-8; D possibly corresponds to TRBD1 (6 bases). V lost 0 bases and J lost 4, with 11 bases in between. CDR1 and CDR2 from the germline V gene are SGHTS and YDEGEE. CDR3 length: 15 amino acids. The CDR3 sequence is CASSLEGEGNQPQHF. CDR3 bases: TGTGCCAGCAGCTTGGAGGGGGAAGGTAATCAGCCCCAGCATTTT.

The chain has TRBV7-9 and TRBJ2-2; TRBD1 matches 12 bases. Germline CDR1 is SEHNR and CDR2 is FQNEAQ (reference sequence). This CDR3 comprises 17 residues. The V and J ends lost 5 bases and 5 bases, in that order; junction bases with no gene match: 9. This CDR3 reads CASSPGQGAIETGELFF. CDR3 DNA sequence: TGTGCCAGCAGCCCGGGACAGGGGGCGATAGAGACCGGGGAGCTGTTTTTT.